This T cell receptor (beta chain) came from a study of T cells after somatic rescue of genetic block. The data were produced by immunoSEQ multiplex PCR, yet TCRdb's version contains in-frame clones alone and is incomplete. Found here are 55,000 to 75,000 clones, approximately 90% of them singletons; the top ten hold about 2.9%. Germline assignment: CDR1 SGHNT and CDR2 YYREEE (reference sequence). Trimming removed 0 bases from V and 0 bases from J, with 7 bases in between. CDR3 length: 15 amino acids. This TCR was sampled from a man aged 35 to 55. The sequenced sample consisted of peripheral blood mononuclear cells (PBMCs). V usage is TRBV5-4 and J usage is TRBJ2-1; D possibly corresponds to TRBD2 (6 bases). In nucleotides, the CDR3 is TGTGCCAGCAGCTTGGTGCGGGGCTCCTACAATGAGCAGTTCTTC. Its protein product is CASSLVRGSYNEQFF.